This T cell receptor beta chain was retrieved from a study of blood T cells in healthy people across ages. Note on this clonotype: Its antigen remains unidentified.

Looked up from germline, CDR1 is SNHLY and CDR2 is FYNNEI. The CDR3 runs to 15 residues. The ends lost 0 bases at V and 4 bases at J; junction bases unmatched: 3. Primed by a sample-barcoded 5' primer and a J-beta primer mix, a second PCR proceeded for roughly 7 to 12 cycles. Each of the samples gave a minimum of 2.5 million paired-end reads that contained CDR3. TCRdb analysed the 5' RACE reads with MiXCR anew, one entry per CDR3 protein. The sample lists fewer than 900,000 distinct CDR3 sequences; roughly two fifths were seen once. General study findings and limits: In the absence of known donor CMV status, changes in expanded clonotypes were possibly confounded.

Input material: blood. The chain links TRBV2 to TRBJ2-1; 7 bases map to TRBD1. The TCR sequence derives from a woman aged 55-69 years in good health. The CDR3 DNA reads TGTGCCAGCAGTGAAGCCCCAGGGGGTTACAATGAGCAGTTCTTC. It specifies CASSEAPGGYNEQFF.